The T cell receptor (beta chain) described here comes from a study of T-cell memory formation after mild COVID-19. TCRdb recomputed calls from the 5' RACE reads with MiXCR, one row per CDR3 protein. Of hundreds of thousands of distinct CDR3 sequences in the sample, roughly 25% were seen once. This CDR3 contains 14 residues. V was clipped by 6 bases and J by 4 bases; unmatched bases: 7. The source material was PBMCs or a T cell subset sorted from them (not recorded which). This TCR derives from an adult woman who had mild COVID-19 (a few samples of this study predate the infection). Cell type and time point are not known. The rearrangement uses TRBV12-3 or TRBV12-4 and TRBJ2-7, with 9 bases identical to TRBD1. This CDR3 reads CASRSTGGAYEQYF. The DNA of the CDR3 is TGTGCCAGCAGATCCACAGGGGGCGCATACGAGCAGTACTTC.